This T cell receptor (beta chain) was identified during a study of T-cell memory formation after mild COVID-19. V was trimmed by 3 bases and J by 2 bases, leaving 16 bases between them. In germline, CDR1 is SEHNR, CDR2 FQNEAQ (reference sequence). The CDR3 covers 16 residues. This clonotype appeared a few times. Its specificity is unknown. 5'RACE primed from the constant segment yielded TCR alpha and TCR beta cDNA libraries bearing sample barcodes and UMIs. TCRdb reprocessed the 5' RACE reads with MiXCR, giving one entry per CDR3 protein. The sample yields about 430,000 distinct CDR3 sequences, 24% seen once. General observations from the study: The pre-infection memory compartment contained some responding clones, suggesting cross-reactive memory joined. Unconfirmed was the SARS-CoV-2 specificity of second-wave clones that peaked on day 37.

Material for sequencing was PBMCs or a T cell subset sorted from them (not recorded which). The V and J genes are TRBV7-9 and TRBJ1-2; D gene unclear. This TCR derives from an adult woman who had mild COVID-19 (a few samples of this study predate the infection). Cell type and time point are not known. CDR3 amino acids: CASSFGPNRGNYGYTF. In nucleotides, the CDR3 is TGTGCCAGCAGCTTTGGGCCGAACAGAGGGAACTATGGCTACACCTTC.